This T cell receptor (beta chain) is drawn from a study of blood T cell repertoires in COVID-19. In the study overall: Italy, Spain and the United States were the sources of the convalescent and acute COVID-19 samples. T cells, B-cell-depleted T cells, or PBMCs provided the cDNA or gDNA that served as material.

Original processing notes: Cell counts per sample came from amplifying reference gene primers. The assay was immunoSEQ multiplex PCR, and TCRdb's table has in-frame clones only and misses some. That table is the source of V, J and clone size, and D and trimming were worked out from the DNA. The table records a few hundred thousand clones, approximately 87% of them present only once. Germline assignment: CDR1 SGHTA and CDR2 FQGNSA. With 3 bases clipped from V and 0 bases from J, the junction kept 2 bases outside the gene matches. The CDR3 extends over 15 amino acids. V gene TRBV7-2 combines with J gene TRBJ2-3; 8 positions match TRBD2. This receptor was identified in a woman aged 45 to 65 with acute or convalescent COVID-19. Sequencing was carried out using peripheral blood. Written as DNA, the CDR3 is TGTGCCAGCAGCTTGACTAGCGCTAGCACAGATACGCAGTATTTT. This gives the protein CASSLTSASTDTQYF.